The 26 T cell receptor beta chains given below trace back to one sample, sequenced in a study of control samples from healthy donors and cancer patients. Sequenced by immunoSEQ multiplex PCR; TCRdb stores in-frame clones only, minus some. The repertoire consists of about 160,000 clones, with approximately 94% occurring once and the leading ten covering 7.5% to 8.5%. Specimen: blood. Source of these receptors: a woman aged 40 to 50 in good health.

This rearrangement joins TRBV29-1 to TRBJ2-3; D unresolved. The CDR3 length is 15 residues. Per germline, CDR1 SQVTM and CDR2 ANQGSEA. Deletions cut 6 bases from V and 2 bases from J, with 18 bases between. The CDR3 sequence is CSVGGGPGPTDTQYF. The CDR3, as DNA: TGCAGCGTGGGTGGTGGGCCCGGCCCCACAGATACGCAGTATTTT.

The chain uses TRBV5-1 and TRBJ2-5; 8 bases map to TRBD1. Per germline, CDR1 SGHRS and CDR2 YFSETQ. The CDR3 covers 16 residues. Unmatched junction bases numbered 9, after V lost 0 bases and J lost 5 bases. The CDR3 sequence is CASSLAVRQGMETQYF. The DNA of the CDR3 is TGCGCCAGCAGCTTGGCCGTAAGACAGGGGATGGAGACCCAGTACTTC.

The count of this clone is one. J is TRBJ1-3 and V is TRBV13; D remains unclear. Germline-derived CDR1 and CDR2 are PRHDT and FYEKMQ (reference sequence). The V and J ends lost 3 bases and 4 bases respectively, with 1 base between them. This CDR3 has 11 residues. The CDR3 loop reads CASSLGNTIYF. The DNA for the CDR3 is TGTGCCAGCAGCTTGGGAAACACCATATATTTT.

This sequence joins TRBV19 and TRBJ2-7; TRBD1 matches at 8 bases. The V gene end was trimmed by 4 bases and the J gene end by 6 bases; junction bases not matched to a gene: 5. There are 13 residues in the CDR3. The germline CDR1 and CDR2 sequences are LNHDA and SQIVND (reference sequence). CDR3 in amino acids: CASSKDRAGEQYF. CDR3 in DNA: TGTGCCAGTAGTAAGGACAGGGCCGGCGAGCAGTACTTC.

The chain couples TRBV27 to TRBJ1-6; the D is unclear. Germline CDR1 and CDR2: MNHEY and SMNVEV (reference sequence). Trimming stripped 3 bases from V and 7 bases from J, with 13 bases between. This CDR3 has 15 residues. For the CDR3, the DNA is TGTGCCAGCAGTTTCCGTCGGGCGTCAAATTCACCCCTCCACTTT. Its translation is CASSFRRASNSPLHF.

In nucleotides, the CDR3 is TGTGCCAGCAGCCAAGATCCTTCTGGGGACAGGGGAGAGTCCTACGAGCAGTACTTC. Translation: CASSQDPSGDRGESYEQYF. The rearrangement links TRBV3-1 (or the pseudogene TRBV3-2) to TRBJ2-7; TRBD1 matches 10 bases. The CDR3 covers 19 residues. In germline, CDR1 is LGHDT, CDR2 YNNKEL (reference sequence). Unmatched junction bases numbered 12, after V lost 0 bases and J lost 1 base.

The gene calls are TRBV5-5 and TRBJ1-4; 7 nucleotides match TRBD1. Germline CDR1 and CDR2: SGHKS and YYEKEE (reference sequence). The V and J ends lost 3 bases and 12 bases, in that order; junction bases with no gene match: 8. This CDR3 has 13 amino acids. CDR3 residues: CASSSHRGIELFF. DNA of the CDR3: TGTGCCAGCAGCTCACACAGGGGTATCGAACTGTTTTTT. Full variable domain (outside the CDR3, taken from reference TRBV5-5 and TRBJ1-4): DAGVTQSPTHLIKTRGQQVTLRCSPISGHKSVSWYQQVLGQGPQFIFQYYEKEERGRGNFPDRFSARQFPNYSSELNVNALLLGDSALYLCASSSHRGIELFFGSGTQLSVL.

The chain joins TRBV7-7 to TRBJ1-3, with D uncertain. Germline V lookup: CDR1 SSHAT, CDR2 FNYEAQ (reference sequence). This CDR3 contains 17 residues. V lost 6 bases to trimming and J lost 4 bases, with 22 bases between them. In DNA, the CDR3 is TGTGCCAGCAGTCCCCAACCGGGCAGCCTGGGAGGAAACACCATATATTTT. It encodes CASSPQPGSLGGNTIYF.

The chain has TRBV2 and TRBJ1-6; TRBD1 might be the D (6 bases). Germline V CDR1 and CDR2: SNHLY, FYNNEI. V shed 5 bases and J shed 9 bases, with 17 bases lying between them. The CDR3 loop spans 15 amino acids. This CDR3 is CASSPGGQGGSPLHF. The CDR3 DNA reads TGTGCCAGCAGTCCCGGGGGGCAGGGAGGTTCACCCCTCCACTTT. Full variable domain (missing parts from reference TRBV2 and TRBJ1-6): EPEVTQTPSHQVTQMGQEVILRCVPISNHLYFYWYRQILGQKVEFLVSFYNNEISEKSEIFDDQFSVERPDGSNFTLKIRSTKLEDSAMYFCASSPGGQGGSPLHFGNGTRLTVT.

This clone was detected once. This chain links TRBV16 with TRBJ2-7; 8 bases fit TRBD1. The CDR3 has 14 amino acids. Trimming took 3 bases from V and 1 from J; bases not matched to a gene: 2. CDR1 and CDR2 (germline): KGHSY, FQNENV. The CDR3 loop reads CASSHGQGSYEQYF. The CDR3 DNA follows: TGTGCCAGCAGCCATGGACAGGGTTCCTACGAGCAGTACTTC.

V usage is TRBV12-3 or TRBV12-4 and J usage is TRBJ1-3; D call uncertain. This CDR3 spans 12 amino acids. V gave up 7 bases and J gave up 4 bases, with 8 bases separating them. The CDR3 protein is CASKLGGNTIYF. Here the CDR3 DNA reads TGTGCCAGCAAACTCGGGGGAAACACCATATATTTT.

This clone has only a few counts. V gene TRBV30 combines with J gene TRBJ2-7; 9 bases align to TRBD1. This CDR3 spans 14 amino acids. Germline V CDR1 and CDR2: GTSNPN, SVGIG (reference sequence). Trimming at V came to 3 bases and at J to 5 bases, leaving 8 bases not matched to a gene. CDR3 in DNA: TGTGCCTGGAGCCCGGGACAGGGCTTGAACGAGCAGTACTTC. It codes for CAWSPGQGLNEQYF.

This chain links TRBV28 with TRBJ1-3; D is possibly TRBD1 (5 bases). This CDR3 has 17 residues. V was pared by 5 bases and J by 2 bases, with 19 bases between. From germline, CDR1 is MDHEN and CDR2 SYDVKM. This CDR3 reads CASSPRDFSSTGNTIYF. DNA of the CDR3: TGTGCCAGCAGTCCGCGGGACTTCTCTAGCACTGGAAACACCATATATTTT.

The chain couples TRBV27 to TRBJ2-1; the match to TRBD2 covers 11 bases. This CDR3 region has 15 residues. V was pared by 2 bases and J by 10 bases, with 7 bases of the junction left unmatched. CDR1 and CDR2 from the germline V gene are MNHEY and SMNVEV (reference sequence). The CDR3 bases are TGTGCCAGCAGTTTAACTAGCGGGAGATTCGAGGAGCAGTTCTTC. It is translated as CASSLTSGRFEEQFF.

V and J are TRBV7-2 and TRBJ2-5; D uncertain. Germline V CDR1 and CDR2: SGHTA, FQGNSA. CDR3 length: 14 residues. V was trimmed by 5 bases and J by 5 bases, leaving 15 bases between them. The CDR3 is CASSVQSSGETQYF. In DNA, the CDR3 is TGTGCCAGCAGCGTACAGTCCAGTGGGGAGACCCAGTACTTC.

The chain employs TRBV5-1 and TRBJ2-3, with TRBD1 identical over 10 bases. The V gene's germline CDR1 is SGHRS and CDR2 YFSETQ. V lost 4 bases to trimming and J lost 3 bases; unmatched junction nucleotides: 2. The CDR3 is 14 residues long. CDR3 sequence reads: CASSRGQGTDTQYF. In DNA, the CDR3 is TGCGCCAGCAGCCGGGGACAGGGGACAGATACGCAGTATTTT.

The chain links TRBV19 to TRBJ1-1, with TRBD1 as a possible D gene (5 bases). V lost 1 base, J lost 6 bases, and 21 bases lay in between. The CDR3 covers 17 residues. In germline, CDR1 is LNHDA, CDR2 SQIVND (reference sequence). CDR3 coding DNA: TGTGCCAGTAGTATAGGACGTAGGAGGGGATCAGGTTCTGAAGCTTTCTTT. It encodes CASSIGRRRGSGSEAFF.

This clone came up once. The J gene is TRBJ1-1, the V gene TRBV30; a possible D gene is TRBD1 (5 bases). Trimming took 2 bases from V and 7 from J, leaving 20 bases between them. Germline-derived CDR1 and CDR2 are GTSNPN and SVGIG (reference sequence). This CDR3 contains 15 residues. The CDR3 region is CAWSPYGAPDNEAFF. CDR3 coding DNA: TGTGCCTGGAGTCCCTACGGGGCCCCAGACAATGAAGCTTTCTTT.

This CDR3 is CASSITASSAGPYEQYF. In DNA form, the CDR3 reads TGTGCCAGTAGTATAACGGCTTCTTCGGCAGGGCCCTACGAGCAGTACTTC. The chain carries TRBV19 and TRBJ2-7; D may be TRBD1 (5 bases). The V gene lost 2 bases and the J gene lost 2 bases, with 19 bases spanning the gap. Per germline, CDR1 LNHDA and CDR2 SQIVND (reference sequence). This CDR3 comprises 17 residues.

In this sample, this clone turned up once. The chain carries TRBV5-6 and TRBJ1-2, with D hard to call. The CDR3 has 13 amino acids. CDR1 is SGHDT, CDR2 YYEEEE, per germline. The V end was cut by 5 bases, the J end by 1 base, with 9 bases between. CDR3: CASSSEINYGYTF. The CDR3 DNA reads as TGTGCCAGCAGTTCAGAGATTAACTATGGCTACACCTTC.

CDR3 region: CASRSGQTEAFF. The CDR3 region has the DNA TGTGCCAGCCGTAGCGGACAGACTGAAGCTTTCTTT. J is TRBJ1-1 and V is TRBV27; D might be TRBD1 (6 bases). Germline assignment: CDR1 MNHEY and CDR2 SMNVEV (reference sequence). The CDR3 loop spans 12 amino acids. V was cut by 8 bases and J by 5 bases, with 12 bases left in between.

The chain has TRBV4-2 and TRBJ2-7, with TRBD2 matching 10 bases. Germline-derived CDR1 and CDR2 are LGHNA and YNFKEQ. This CDR3 contains 16 residues. V shed 4 bases, J shed 4 bases, and the junction held 10 bases outside the gene matches. The CDR3 nucleotides are TGTGCCAGCAGCCGAGAATTAGCGGGGGGAACGTACGAGCAGTACTTC. Translated, it gives CASSRELAGGTYEQYF.

The V call is TRBV5-1, the J call TRBJ1-1; tentative D call: TRBD1 (6 bases). V lost 3 bases, J lost 2 bases, and 23 bases lay in between. Germline V gene sequence: CDR1 SGHRS, CDR2 YFSETQ. The CDR3 is 18 residues long. The CDR3 region has the DNA TGCGCCAGCAGCTCCCCTGGGGCAGGGGCGGGTGTCAACACTGAAGCTTTCTTT. Translation gives CASSSPGAGAGVNTEAFF.

This clone was picked up one time. This chain uses TRBV19 with TRBJ1-5; weak D call: TRBD1 (6 bases). V was pared by 1 base and J by 2 bases, with 12 bases between. CDR1 and CDR2 (germline): LNHDA, SQIVND (reference sequence). The CDR3 has 16 residues. CDR3 residues: CASSIVWGAGNQPQHF. CDR3 sequence (DNA): TGTGCCAGTAGTATAGTTTGGGGGGCTGGCAATCAGCCCCAGCATTTT.

The chain has TRBV10-3 and TRBJ1-5, with 11 positions matching TRBD1. The CDR3 runs 15 residues. V shed 3 bases and J 7 bases; nucleotides not matched to a gene: 5. Germline CDR1 reads ENHRY; CDR2 reads SYGVKD. CDR3 nucleotides: TGTGCCATCAGTGAAGGACAGGGGGCTTGGCAGCCCCAGCATTTT. Translating it yields CAISEGQGAWQPQHF.

The CDR3 loop is CASSVPGGNEKLFF. For the CDR3, the DNA is TGTGCCAGCAGCGTGCCGGGGGGTAATGAAAAACTGTTTTTT. This chain uses TRBV9 with TRBJ1-4; TRBD1 is a possible D gene (5 bases). CDR3 length: 14 residues. CDR1 is SGDLS and CDR2 is YYNGEE in the germline V gene. V shed 2 bases and J shed 4 bases, with 9 bases lying between them.